The present T cell receptor beta chain was sequenced within a study of cytomegalovirus exposure and HLA in healthy donors. This PCR relied on a set of 60 Vbeta primers and 13 Jbeta primers. Assay used: immunoSEQ multiplex PCR; TCRdb lists only in-frame clones, some missing. The top ten clones hold about 2.5% of a sample with approximately 170,000 clones, roughly 80% of them seen once. V lost 1 base to trimming and J lost 5 bases, with 6 bases between them. Germline V gene lookup returns CDR1 MGHRA and CDR2 YSYEKL. The CDR3 has 12 residues. This receptor was obtained from a male donor in good health and CMV-seronegative. The chain has TRBV4-1 and TRBJ2-7; D uncertain. Sequenced input: PBMCs. The CDR3 sequence: CASSQVIDEQYF. The CDR3, as DNA: TGCGCCAGCAGCCAAGTAATAGACGAGCAGTACTTC.